This TCR beta chain is drawn from a study of T cells in Graves' hyperthyroidism and ophthalmopathy. Graves' hyperthyroidism qualified as stable when ophthalmopathy did not progress within 18 months. Each patient was aged 18 to 65 and had newly diagnosed hyperthyroidism of under 2 months' duration. From RNA transcripts, TCR beta CDR3 regions were amplified. The primer set for the first-round RT-PCR of the TCR CDR3 was HTBI. TCRdb redid the calling of the multiplex PCR reads with MiXCR, one entry per CDR3 protein. This sample carries about 200,000 distinct CDR3 sequences, approximately 20% of them seen once, and the ten largest clones take about 45%. This clonotype was counted at least ten times. Its antigen is undetermined. CDR1 SGHDN and CDR2 FVKESK come from the germline V gene. The ends lost 4 bases at V and 4 bases at J; junction bases unmatched: 4. The CDR3 totals 14 residues. Study-level results: The model identified upcoming ophthalmopathy a median approximately 6.5 months ahead of onset.

This sequence was found in a man aged 35 to 55 with Graves' hyperthyroidism. Sequences were obtained from blood. The chain has TRBV14 and TRBJ2-3, with 8 bases aligning to TRBD1. As DNA, the CDR3 is TGTGCCAGCAGCCTATTACAGGGGGCAGATACGCAGTATTTT. As protein: CASSLLQGADTQYF.